This TCR beta chain was captured by sequencing in a study of human T cells and chemical hapten exposure. The study's findings and limits: TCRs above 1 in 1000 frequency did not change with DPC sensitization.

About this clonotype itself: As yet, its antigen is unknown.

Each cDNA molecule in the library carried unique molecular identifiers. TCRdb re-analysed the RACE reads in MiXCR, keeping a single row per CDR3 protein. This table has roughly 130,000 distinct CDR3 sequences, roughly 9% appearing once. This CDR3 has 18 residues. V lost 3 bases, J lost 2 bases, and 10 bases stayed unmatched. Germline V lookup: CDR1 LGHNA, CDR2 YSLEER. As to time point: healthy volunteer bleed at 2 weeks. The template was total RNA from unfractionated whole blood. The receptor's source is a male donor in good health. Some clones in this sample may be carry-over from other donors' samples. This rearrangement joins TRBV4-3 to TRBJ2-1, with 10 positions matching TRBD2. Material: whole blood. Written as DNA, the CDR3 is TGCGCCAGCAGCCAGGACCCATCGAGCGGGGGGGCCTACAATGAGCAGTTCTTC. This codes for CASSQDPSSGGAYNEQFF.